Below, one TCR beta chain is given with its context. What it recognizes is unknown. The data were obtained in a study of blood T cells in healthy people across ages. Together with a sample-barcoded 5' primer, a J-beta primer mix was included in a second PCR lasting roughly 6 to 12 cycles. One entry per CDR3 protein, called by TCRdb with MiXCR from the 5' RACE reads. The repertoire holds about 1.8 million distinct CDR3 sequences, 40% to 55% seen once, with approximately 2.1% in the top ten. Total RNA amounts of at least 6 micrograms were extracted per sample. General study points: The authors considered diversity estimates from one million T cells to be underestimates.

The CDR3 length is 15 residues. V lost 2 bases to trimming and J lost 0 bases; unmatched junction nucleotides: 3. Germline values: CDR1 MNHEY, CDR2 SVGAGI. The sample was blood. The source of this sequence is a woman aged 40-49 years in good health. This rearrangement joins TRBV6-5 to TRBJ1-2; 7 bases are shared with TRBD1. The CDR3 DNA is TGTGCCAGCAGTTACAGGGGGCCCACTAACTATGGCTACACCTTC. Residues: CASSYRGPTNYGYTF.